The present T cell receptor (beta chain) was sequenced within a study of CD8 T cells in ankylosing spondylitis. Points from the study as a whole: Previously reported in reactive arthritis synovial fluid and blood were some of the motif variants.

In this sample, this clonotype turned up many times. Its antigen is as yet unknown. Germline lookup yields CDR1 MDHEN and CDR2 SYDVKM. The CDR3 contains 13 residues. Trimming took 2 bases from V and 12 from J, leaving 14 bases between them. Using quantitative 5'-RACE with molecular barcodes, the authors made TCR beta libraries. TCRdb processed the 5' RACE reads anew with MiXCR; each CDR3 protein has one entry. The sample records around 230,000 distinct CDR3 sequences, roughly 8% being singletons. This sequence joins TRBV28 and TRBJ2-1; no definite D call. Sequenced sample: blood, either unsorted or a sorted T cell fraction (not recorded which). The sequence derives from a female donor with ankylosing spondylitis or in good health (not recorded which). CDR3 loop: CASSLLPETGQFF. CDR3 nucleotide sequence: TGTGCCAGCAGTTTACTTCCGGAAACTGGGCAGTTCTTC. The full variable domain, rest sourced from reference TRBV28 and TRBJ2-1, is DVKVTQSSRYLVKRTGEKVFLECVQDMDHENMFWYRQDPGLGLRLIYFSYDVKMKEKGDIPEGYSVSREKKERFSLILESASTNQTSMYLCASSLLPETGQFFGPGTRLTVL.